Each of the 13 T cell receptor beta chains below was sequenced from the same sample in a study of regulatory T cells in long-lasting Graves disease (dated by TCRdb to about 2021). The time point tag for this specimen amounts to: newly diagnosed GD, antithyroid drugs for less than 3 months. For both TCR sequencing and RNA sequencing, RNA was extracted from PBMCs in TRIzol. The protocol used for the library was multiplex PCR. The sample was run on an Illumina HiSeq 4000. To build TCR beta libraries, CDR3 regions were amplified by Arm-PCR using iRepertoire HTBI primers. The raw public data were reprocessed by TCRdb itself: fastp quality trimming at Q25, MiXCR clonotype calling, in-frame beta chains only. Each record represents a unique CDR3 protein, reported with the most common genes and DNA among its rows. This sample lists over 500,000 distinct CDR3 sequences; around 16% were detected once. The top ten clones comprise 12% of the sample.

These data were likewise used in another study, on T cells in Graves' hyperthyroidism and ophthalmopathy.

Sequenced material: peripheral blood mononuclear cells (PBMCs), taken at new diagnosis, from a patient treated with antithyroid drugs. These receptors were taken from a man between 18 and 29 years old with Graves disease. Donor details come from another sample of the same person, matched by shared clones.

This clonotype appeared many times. In DNA, the CDR3 is TGTGCCAGCAGCCAGGGGACTACTATGAACACTGAAGCTTTCTTT. This codes for CASSQGTTMNTEAFF. The V call is TRBV3-1, the J call TRBJ1-1, with a tentative D call TRBD1 (5 bases). Trimming took off 3 bases at V and 0 bases at J, with 11 bases between the two ends. Germline loops: CDR1 LGHDT, CDR2 YNNKEL (reference sequence). The CDR3 has 15 amino acids.

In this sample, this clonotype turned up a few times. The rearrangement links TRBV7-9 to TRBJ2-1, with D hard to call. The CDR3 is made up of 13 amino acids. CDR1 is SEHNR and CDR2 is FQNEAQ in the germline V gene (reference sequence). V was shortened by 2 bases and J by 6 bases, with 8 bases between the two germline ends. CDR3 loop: CASSLLVRNEQFF. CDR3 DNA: TGTGCCAGCAGCTTACTAGTCCGCAATGAGCAGTTCTTC.

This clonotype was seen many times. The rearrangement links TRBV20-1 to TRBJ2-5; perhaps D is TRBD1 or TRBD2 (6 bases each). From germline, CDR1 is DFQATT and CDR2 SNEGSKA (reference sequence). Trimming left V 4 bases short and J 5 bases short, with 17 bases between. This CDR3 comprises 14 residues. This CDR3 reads CSAKAVGGGETQYF. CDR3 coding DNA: TGCAGTGCTAAGGCGGTAGGAGGGGGGGAGACCCAGTACTTC.

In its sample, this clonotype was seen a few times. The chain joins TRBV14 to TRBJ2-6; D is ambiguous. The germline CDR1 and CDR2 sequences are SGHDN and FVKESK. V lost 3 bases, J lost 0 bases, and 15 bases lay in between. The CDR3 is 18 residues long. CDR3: CASSHLVQPYSGANVLTF. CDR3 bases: TGTGCCAGCAGCCACTTGGTGCAGCCATACTCTGGGGCCAACGTCCTGACTTTC.

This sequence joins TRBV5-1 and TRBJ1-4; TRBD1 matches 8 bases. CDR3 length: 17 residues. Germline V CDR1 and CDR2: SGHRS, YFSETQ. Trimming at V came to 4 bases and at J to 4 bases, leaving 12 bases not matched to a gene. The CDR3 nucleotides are TGCGCCAGCAGCAGAGACAGGGGTGGGAAGGGTAATGAAAAACTGTTTTTT. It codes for CASSRDRGGKGNEKLFF.

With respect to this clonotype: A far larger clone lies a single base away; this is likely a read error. The CDR3 region is CASSHIAVQGTQYF. The CDR3 nucleotides are TGTGCCAGCAGCCACATAGCGGTCCAAGGGACCCAGTACTTC. V and J are TRBV11-2 and TRBJ2-5; D possibly corresponds to TRBD2 (6 bases). CDR3 size: 14 residues. The germline V gene encodes CDR1 SGHAT and CDR2 FQNNGV.

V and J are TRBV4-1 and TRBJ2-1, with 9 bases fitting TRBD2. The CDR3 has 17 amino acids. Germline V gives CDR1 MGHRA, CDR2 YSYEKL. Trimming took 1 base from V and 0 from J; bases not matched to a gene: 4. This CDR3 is CASSQASGVTSYNEQFF. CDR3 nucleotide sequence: TGCGCCAGCAGCCAAGCTAGCGGGGTCACCTCCTACAATGAGCAGTTCTTC.

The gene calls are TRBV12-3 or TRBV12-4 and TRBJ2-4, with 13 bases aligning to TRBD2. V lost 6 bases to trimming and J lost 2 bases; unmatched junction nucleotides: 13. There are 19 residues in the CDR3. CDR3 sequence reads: CASSHSGTSGMGTKNIQYF. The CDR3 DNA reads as TGTGCCAGCAGCCACTCGGGGACTAGCGGGATGGGGACCAAAAACATTCAGTACTTC.

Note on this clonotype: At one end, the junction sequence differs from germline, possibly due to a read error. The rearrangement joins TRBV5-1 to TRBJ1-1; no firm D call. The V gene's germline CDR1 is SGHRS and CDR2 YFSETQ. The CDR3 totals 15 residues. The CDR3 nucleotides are TGTGCCAGCAGCCCCCTTATTGTGGCGAACACTGAAGCTTTCTTT. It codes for CASSPLIVANTEAFF. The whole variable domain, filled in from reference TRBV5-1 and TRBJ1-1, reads KAGVTQTPRYLIKTRGQQVTLSCSPISGHRSVSWYQQTPGQGLQFLFEYFSETQRNKGNFPGRFSGRQFSNSRSEMNVSTLELGDSALYLCASSPLIVANTEAFFGQGTRLTVV.

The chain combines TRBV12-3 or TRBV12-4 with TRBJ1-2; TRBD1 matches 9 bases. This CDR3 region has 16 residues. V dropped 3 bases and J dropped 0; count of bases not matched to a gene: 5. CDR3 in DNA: TGTGCCAGCAGTTTTTCTGGACAGGGGCCTAACTATGGCTACACCTTC. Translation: CASSFSGQGPNYGYTF.

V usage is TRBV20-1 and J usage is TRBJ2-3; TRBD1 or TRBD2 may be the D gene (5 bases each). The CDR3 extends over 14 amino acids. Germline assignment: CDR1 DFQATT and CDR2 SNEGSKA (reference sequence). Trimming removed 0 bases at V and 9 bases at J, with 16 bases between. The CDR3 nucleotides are TGCAGTGCTAGAGATCGAAGAGGGGCCACGACGCAGTATTTT. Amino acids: CSARDRRGATTQYF.

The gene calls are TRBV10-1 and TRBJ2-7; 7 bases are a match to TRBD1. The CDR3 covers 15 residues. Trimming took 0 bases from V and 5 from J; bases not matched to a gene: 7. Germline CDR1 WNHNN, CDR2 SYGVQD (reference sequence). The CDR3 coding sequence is TGCGCCAGCAGTGAGTCGGTGACAGGGATACACGAGCAGTACTTC. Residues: CASSESVTGIHEQYF.

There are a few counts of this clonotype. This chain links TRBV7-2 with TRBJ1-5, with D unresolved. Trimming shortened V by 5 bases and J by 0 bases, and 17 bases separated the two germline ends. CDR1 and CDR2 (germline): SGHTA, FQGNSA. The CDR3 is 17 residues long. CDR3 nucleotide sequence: TGTGCCAGCAGCCTAAACGCCGGTGAAGATAGCAATCAGCCCCAGCATTTT. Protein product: CASSLNAGEDSNQPQHF.